The rows below give T cell receptor beta chains drawn from one sample of a study of shared clonotypes between healthy human individuals. Profiling relied on immunoSEQ multiplex PCR, and the TCRdb table lists in-frame clones only, not all of them. The data hold fewer than 850,000 clones, with around 72% observed a single time. Specimen: memory CD4+ T cells sorted from blood. Receptors were obtained from a woman in her twenties or thirties in good health. The CDR3 runs from the conserved cysteine through the conserved F or W. A D gene is named only where the DNA matches it firmly. Size values are once, few and many counts, or a class for expanded clones, and some rows have none.

CDR3aa: CASSPGGQPNTEAFF
CDR3nt: TGTGCCAGCAGCCCGGGGGGACAGCCGAACACTGAAGCTTTCTTT
j_gene: TRBJ1-1
d_gene: TRBD1
abundance: .
v_gene: TRBV11-2

CDR3aa: CASSSRFQSTEAFF
CDR3nt: TGTGCCAGCAGCTCGCGGTTTCAGAGCACTGAAGCTTTCTTT
j_gene: TRBJ1-1
d_gene: .
abundance: .
v_gene: TRBV11-2

CDR3aa: CATRGPTGQYF
CDR3nt: TGTGCCACCAGGGGCCCAACGGGGCAGTACTTC
j_gene: TRBJ2-7
d_gene: .
abundance: .
v_gene: TRBV6-5

CDR3aa: CASSSRLAGNPGADTQYF
CDR3nt: TGTGCCAGCAGCTCTCGACTAGCGGGCAATCCCGGCGCAGATACGCAGTATTTT
j_gene: TRBJ2-3
d_gene: TRBD2
abundance: .
v_gene: TRBV11-2

CDR3aa: CASSAQRDTEAFF
CDR3nt: TGTGCCAGCAGTGCTCAGAGGGACACTGAAGCTTTCTTT
j_gene: TRBJ1-1
d_gene: .
abundance: .
v_gene: TRBV7-2

CDR3aa: CASSLYRDEQFF
CDR3nt: TGTGCCAGCAGTTTATACCGGGATGAGCAGTTCTTC
j_gene: TRBJ2-1
d_gene: .
abundance: .
v_gene: TRBV27

CDR3aa: CASSLSPLSHGVGMNTEAFF
CDR3nt: TGTGCCAGCAGTTTATCCCCTTTAAGCCATGGAGTTGGGATGAACACTGAAGCTTTCTTT
j_gene: TRBJ1-1
d_gene: .
abundance: .
v_gene: TRBV27

CDR3aa: CASSGDLHNEQFF
CDR3nt: TGCGCCAGCAGTGGGGATCTACACAATGAGCAGTTCTTC
j_gene: TRBJ2-1
d_gene: .
abundance: once
v_gene: TRBV10-1

CDR3aa: CATQPDRSQETQYF
CDR3nt: TGTGCCACACAACCGGACAGATCTCAAGAGACCCAGTACTTC
j_gene: TRBJ2-5
d_gene: .
abundance: .
v_gene: TRBV15

CDR3aa: CAWSSNTGELFF
CDR3nt: TGTGCCTGGAGTAGCAACACCGGGGAGCTGTTTTTT
j_gene: TRBJ2-2
d_gene: .
abundance: .
v_gene: TRBV30

CDR3aa: CASSPDRESRPQHF
CDR3nt: TGTGCCAGCAGCCCTGACAGGGAATCGCGGCCCCAGCATTTT
j_gene: TRBJ1-5
d_gene: TRBD1
abundance: few
v_gene: TRBV7-9

CDR3aa: CASATSGRIGEQYF
CDR3nt: TGTGCCAGTGCGACTAGCGGGAGAATCGGCGAGCAGTACTTC
j_gene: TRBJ2-7
d_gene: TRBD2
abundance: .
v_gene: TRBV19

CDR3aa: CASSTHPRGNQPQHF
CDR3nt: TGTGCCAGCAGCACACACCCTAGGGGCAATCAGCCCCAGCATTTT
j_gene: TRBJ1-5
d_gene: .
abundance: few
v_gene: TRBV5-5

CDR3aa: CASSLGDREGEKLFF
CDR3nt: TGCGCCAGCAGCTTGGGGGACAGGGAGGGTGAAAAACTGTTTTTT
j_gene: TRBJ1-4
d_gene: TRBD1
abundance: .
v_gene: TRBV5-1

CDR3aa: CASSPTALAKSYEQYF
CDR3nt: TGTGCCAGCAGCCCTACGGCGCTAGCGAAATCCTACGAGCAGTACTTC
j_gene: TRBJ2-7
d_gene: .
abundance: .
v_gene: TRBV7-2

CDR3aa: CASSGTGYEKLFF
CDR3nt: TGTGCCAGCAGTGGGACAGGGTACGAAAAACTGTTTTTT
j_gene: TRBJ1-4
d_gene: TRBD1
abundance: few
v_gene: TRBV25-1

CDR3aa: CATSPEGDQQFF
CDR3nt: TGTGCCACCAGCCCGGAAGGGGACCAGCAGTTCTTC
j_gene: TRBJ2-1
d_gene: .
abundance: .
v_gene: TRBV15

CDR3aa: CASTYANYEQYF
CDR3nt: TGTGCCAGCACCTACGCAAACTACGAGCAGTACTTC
j_gene: TRBJ2-7
d_gene: .
abundance: .
v_gene: TRBV2

CDR3aa: CASRASGIGTDTQYF
CDR3nt: TGTGCCAGCAGGGCTAGCGGGATAGGGACAGATACGCAGTATTTT
j_gene: TRBJ2-3
d_gene: TRBD2
abundance: medium-sized
v_gene: TRBV2

CDR3aa: CASSFLVADNTGELFF
CDR3nt: TGTGCCAGCAGCTTTCTTGTAGCCGACAACACCGGGGAGCTGTTTTTT
j_gene: TRBJ2-2
d_gene: .
abundance: few
v_gene: TRBV5-6

CDR3aa: CASSPAGGFGDTQYF
CDR3nt: TGTGCCAGCTCACCAGCAGGGGGTTTCGGAGATACGCAGTATTTT
j_gene: TRBJ2-3
d_gene: TRBD1
abundance: .
v_gene: TRBV18

CDR3aa: CASSDTMNTEAFF
CDR3nt: TGCGCCAGCAGCGACACAATGAACACTGAAGCTTTCTTT
j_gene: TRBJ1-1
d_gene: .
abundance: .
v_gene: TRBV5-1

CDR3aa: CASSQGMNTEAFF
CDR3nt: TGTGCCAGCAGCCAAGGGATGAACACTGAAGCTTTCTTT
j_gene: TRBJ1-1
d_gene: .
abundance: .
v_gene: TRBV14

CDR3aa: CASSPRGRDTQYF
CDR3nt: TGCGCCAGCAGCCCGCGAGGGAGGGATACGCAGTATTTT
j_gene: TRBJ2-3
d_gene: .
abundance: .
v_gene: TRBV5-1

CDR3aa: CASSAVDRGVEKLFF
CDR3nt: TGTGCCAGCAGTGCCGTGGACAGGGGGGTTGAAAAACTGTTTTTT
j_gene: TRBJ1-4
d_gene: TRBD1
abundance: .
v_gene: TRBV28

CDR3aa: CASSYYPGANEKLFF
CDR3nt: TGTGCCAGCAGTTACTATCCGGGAGCAAATGAAAAACTGTTTTTT
j_gene: TRBJ1-4
d_gene: .
abundance: few
v_gene: TRBV6-6

CDR3aa: CASSPLAGVPYEQYF
CDR3nt: TGTGCCAGCAGTCCTCTAGCGGGAGTGCCCTACGAGCAGTACTTC
j_gene: TRBJ2-7
d_gene: TRBD2
abundance: .
v_gene: TRBV27

CDR3aa: CASSLTRVGITEAFF
CDR3nt: TGTGCCAGCAGTTTAACCAGGGTAGGGATCACTGAAGCTTTCTTT
j_gene: TRBJ1-1
d_gene: .
abundance: .
v_gene: TRBV27

CDR3aa: CASSQKGNSGANVLTF
CDR3nt: TGCGCCAGCAGCCAGAAAGGGAACTCTGGGGCCAACGTCCTGACTTTC
j_gene: TRBJ2-6
d_gene: .
abundance: once
v_gene: TRBV4-1

CDR3aa: CASSPQFSFMNTEAFF
CDR3nt: TGTGCCAGCAGCCCCCAATTCAGCTTCATGAACACTGAAGCTTTCTTT
j_gene: TRBJ1-1
d_gene: .
abundance: once
v_gene: TRBV27

CDR3aa: CASSLGTSGSAQYF
CDR3nt: TGTGCCAGCAGCTTAGGAACTAGCGGGAGCGCCCAGTACTTC
j_gene: TRBJ2-5
d_gene: TRBD2
abundance: .
v_gene: TRBV7-2

CDR3aa: CASSSRRTSEQFF
CDR3nt: TGTGCCAGCAGCTCCCGTCGGACTAGTGAGCAGTTCTTC
j_gene: TRBJ2-1
d_gene: TRBD2
abundance: .
v_gene: TRBV5-4

CDR3aa: CASGSTGTSGSNEQFF
CDR3nt: TGTGCTAGTGGTTCCACCGGGACTAGCGGGAGTAATGAGCAGTTCTTC
j_gene: TRBJ2-1
d_gene: TRBD2
abundance: .
v_gene: TRBV12-5

CDR3aa: CASSFPPGMGNEQFF
CDR3nt: TGCGCCAGCAGCTTTCCCCCGGGGATGGGGAATGAGCAGTTCTTC
j_gene: TRBJ2-1
d_gene: .
abundance: .
v_gene: TRBV5-1

CDR3aa: CASSRPAGAGLQETQYF
CDR3nt: TGTGCCAGCAGCCGACCAGCTGGGGCCGGGTTGCAAGAGACCCAGTACTTC
j_gene: TRBJ2-5
d_gene: .
abundance: .
v_gene: TRBV7-2

CDR3aa: CASSREGVEPQHF
CDR3nt: TGTGCCAGTAGCCGGGAGGGGGTAGAGCCCCAGCATTTT
j_gene: TRBJ1-5
d_gene: .
abundance: .
v_gene: TRBV19

CDR3aa: CASSEQGKYDQPQHF
CDR3nt: TGTGCCAGCAGCGAACAGGGGAAGTATGATCAGCCCCAGCATTTT
j_gene: TRBJ1-5
d_gene: TRBD1
abundance: .
v_gene: TRBV28

CDR3aa: CASSSLGTSGTNEQFF
CDR3nt: TGTGCCAGCAGTTCCCTAGGGACTAGCGGGACCAATGAGCAGTTCTTC
j_gene: TRBJ2-1
d_gene: TRBD2
abundance: .
v_gene: TRBV6-5

CDR3aa: CATSILGKETQYF
CDR3nt: TGTGCCACCAGCATTCTGGGAAAAGAGACCCAGTACTTC
j_gene: TRBJ2-5
d_gene: .
abundance: few
v_gene: TRBV15

CDR3aa: CASKVTSGKSNEQFF
CDR3nt: TGTGCCAGCAAAGTGACTAGCGGGAAAAGCAATGAGCAGTTCTTC
j_gene: TRBJ2-1
d_gene: TRBD2
abundance: .
v_gene: TRBV27

CDR3aa: CASSPGLAGISTDTQYF
CDR3nt: TGTGCCAGCAGCCCGGGACTAGCGGGAATTAGCACAGATACGCAGTATTTT
j_gene: TRBJ2-3
d_gene: TRBD2
abundance: .
v_gene: TRBV9

CDR3aa: CASSVLAGVRNEQFF
CDR3nt: TGTGCCAGCAGTGTGCTAGCGGGAGTTCGTAATGAGCAGTTCTTC
j_gene: TRBJ2-1
d_gene: TRBD2
abundance: .
v_gene: TRBV2

CDR3aa: CASRTTGPETQYF
CDR3nt: TGTGCCAGCAGGACCACAGGGCCTGAGACCCAGTACTTC
j_gene: TRBJ2-5
d_gene: .
abundance: .
v_gene: TRBV6-1

CDR3aa: CATSRVSPGSGANVLTF
CDR3nt: TGTGCCACCAGCAGAGTTTCCCCCGGCTCTGGGGCCAACGTCCTGACTTTC
j_gene: TRBJ2-6
d_gene: .
abundance: few
v_gene: TRBV15

CDR3aa: CASSLAIPYEQYF
CDR3nt: TGCGCCAGCAGCTTGGCGATCCCCTACGAGCAGTACTTC
j_gene: TRBJ2-7
d_gene: .
abundance: .
v_gene: TRBV5-1

CDR3aa: CASSSILGLSFGDTQYF
CDR3nt: TGTGCCAGCAGCTCAATCCTCGGACTGAGTTTTGGCGATACGCAGTATTTT
j_gene: TRBJ2-3
d_gene: .
abundance: .
v_gene: TRBV7-9

CDR3aa: CASSEEAVSTDTQYF
CDR3nt: TGTGCCAGCAGTGAAGAAGCGGTTAGCACAGATACGCAGTATTTT
j_gene: TRBJ2-3
d_gene: .
abundance: once
v_gene: TRBV25-1

CDR3aa: CASSVAHGSSYNEQFF
CDR3nt: TGTGCCAGCAGCGTAGCTCACGGGAGCTCCTACAATGAGCAGTTCTTC
j_gene: TRBJ2-1
d_gene: .
abundance: once
v_gene: TRBV9

CDR3aa: CASRRTGDILYEQYF
CDR3nt: TGTGCCAGCAGAAGGACAGGGGACATCTTATACGAGCAGTACTTC
j_gene: TRBJ2-7
d_gene: TRBD1
abundance: .
v_gene: TRBV5-6

CDR3aa: CASSLWAGSNNEQFF
CDR3nt: TGTGCCAGCAGCTTATGGGCGGGATCTAACAATGAGCAGTTCTTC
j_gene: TRBJ2-1
d_gene: .
abundance: .
v_gene: TRBV7-2

CDR3aa: CATSREKLWSSGEFYEQYF
CDR3nt: TGTGCCACCAGCAGAGAAAAACTATGGTCTAGCGGAGAATTCTACGAGCAGTACTTC
j_gene: TRBJ2-7
d_gene: TRBD2
abundance: .
v_gene: TRBV15

CDR3aa: CASSPDWNNEKLFF
CDR3nt: TGTGCCAGCTCACCTGACTGGAACAATGAAAAACTGTTTTTT
j_gene: TRBJ1-4
d_gene: .
abundance: .
v_gene: TRBV18

CDR3aa: CASSLARYGSEAFF
CDR3nt: TGTGCCAGCAGCTTGGCCAGGTATGGATCTGAAGCTTTCTTT
j_gene: TRBJ1-1
d_gene: .
abundance: once
v_gene: TRBV5-4

CDR3aa: CASHVLRRGFF
CDR3nt: TGTGCCAGCCACGTACTCCGCCGGGGGTTCTTC
j_gene: TRBJ2-1
d_gene: .
abundance: once
v_gene: TRBV2

CDR3aa: CASLGRYLSGDTQYF
CDR3nt: TGTGCCAGCTTGGGACGGTATCTATCGGGAGATACGCAGTATTTT
j_gene: TRBJ2-3
d_gene: .
abundance: .
v_gene: TRBV28

CDR3aa: CATSRGLPSGTDTQYF
CDR3nt: TGTGCCACCAGCAGAGGTTTACCGTCTGGCACAGATACGCAGTATTTT
j_gene: TRBJ2-3
d_gene: .
abundance: .
v_gene: TRBV15

CDR3aa: CASSYLSGASYNEQFF
CDR3nt: TGCGCCAGCAGCTACTTAAGCGGGGCCTCCTACAATGAGCAGTTCTTC
j_gene: TRBJ2-1
d_gene: TRBD2
abundance: .
v_gene: TRBV5-1

CDR3aa: CASSLAPALAESQETQYF
CDR3nt: TGTGCCAGCAGCTTAGCTCCGGCCCTAGCGGAATCCCAAGAGACCCAGTACTTC
j_gene: TRBJ2-5
d_gene: TRBD2
abundance: .
v_gene: TRBV7-8

CDR3aa: CASMPGRNSYEQYF
CDR3nt: TGTGCCAGCATGCCCGGCCGAAACTCCTACGAGCAGTACTTC
j_gene: TRBJ2-7
d_gene: .
abundance: .
v_gene: TRBV6-5